A selection of T cell receptor beta chains follows, all from one sample in a study of response to subunit inactivated influenza vaccine. In TCRdb, the RT-PCR reads were re-called with MiXCR into one record per CDR3 protein. The table lists 550,000 to 600,000 distinct CDR3 sequences, approximately 12% of them singletons. The sequenced sample was PBMCs from blood, obtained on the day of vaccination. These receptors were obtained from a man aged 45-60 years who received an inactivated influenza vaccine. Each CDR3 is given with its conserved first and last residue. A D gene is named only where the DNA matches it firmly. A clone size is listed for some rows: how often the clone was seen (once, few, many), or a class if it is expanded.

D: NA
size: NA
V: TRBV24-1
J: TRBJ2-1
DNA: TGTGCCACCAGTGGGGCAGGGCCCGGCAATGAGCAGTTCTTC
CDR3: CATSGAGPGNEQFF

D: TRBD2
size: NA
V: TRBV2
J: TRBJ2-7
DNA: TGTGCCAGCAGTGTTTCGGTTAGCGGGCAGACCTACGAGCAGTACTTC
CDR3: CASSVSVSGQTYEQYF

D: TRBD2
size: NA
V: TRBV20-1
J: TRBJ2-7
DNA: TGCAGTGCTAGAAAGGGTGGACTAGCCGCGGAAAGACACTCCTACGAGCAGTACTTC
CDR3: CSARKGGLAAERHSYEQYF

D: NA
size: few
V: TRBV12-3/TRBV12-4
J: TRBJ1-2
DNA: TGTGCCAGCAGTCCCTCACCATCCGGCGTCTATGGCTACACCTTC
CDR3: CASSPSPSGVYGYTF

D: NA
size: many
V: TRBV28
J: TRBJ1-4
DNA: TGTGCCAGCAGCGAATTCGACCGTTCCTCAACTAATGAAAAACTGTTTTTT
CDR3: CASSEFDRSSTNEKLFF

D: NA
size: many
V: TRBV4-3
J: TRBJ2-1
DNA: TGCGCCAGCAGCCAACAAAGGGGACTTTCCTACAATGAGCAGTTCTTC
CDR3: CASSQQRGLSYNEQFF

D: TRBD1
size: NA
V: TRBV27
J: TRBJ2-5
DNA: TGTGCCAGCAGTTTATTCTTTACTAGGGGGCGTGAGACCCAGTACTTC
CDR3: CASSLFFTRGRETQYF

D: TRBD2
size: few
V: TRBV5-1
J: TRBJ2-1
DNA: TGCGCCAGCAGCGGGGGGACTATCAGCTCCTACAATGAGCAGTTCTTC
CDR3: CASSGGTISSYNEQFF

D: NA
size: few
V: TRBV2
J: TRBJ2-7
DNA: TGTGCCAGCGGGGTCCCCCTGGACCACGAGCAGTACTTC
CDR3: CASGVPLDHEQYF

D: NA
size: NA
V: TRBV5-1
J: TRBJ2-3
DNA: TGCGCCAGCAGCCCCCAGTGGAGGGGCAACACAGATACGCAGTATTTT
CDR3: CASSPQWRGNTDTQYF

D: NA
size: NA
V: TRBV7-2
J: TRBJ1-1
DNA: TGTGCCAGCAGCTCCCAACCGCGTCAGAACACTGAAGCTTTCTTT
CDR3: CASSSQPRQNTEAFF

D: NA
size: NA
V: TRBV12-3/TRBV12-4
J: TRBJ1-1
DNA: TGTGCCAGCAGTTTAGAGGGCCAGGTTGGTGAAGCTTTCTTT
CDR3: CASSLEGQVGEAFF

D: TRBD2
size: few
V: TRBV20-1
J: TRBJ2-5
DNA: TGCAGTGCTAGAGTTGGCGGGAGGGAGACCCAGTACTTC
CDR3: CSARVGGRETQYF

D: NA
size: few
V: TRBV3-1
J: TRBJ2-7
DNA: TGTGCCAGCAGCCGAGGCAGAGTTTGGGAGCAGTACTTC
CDR3: CASSRGRVWEQYF

D: NA
size: few
V: TRBV7-2
J: TRBJ2-3
DNA: TGTGCCAGCAGCTTTAACAGGATTACAGATACGCAGTATTTT
CDR3: CASSFNRITDTQYF

D: TRBD2
size: NA
V: TRBV10-3
J: TRBJ2-7
DNA: TGTGCCATCAGTGTCTCCGCGGGGGACCACGAGCAGTACTTC
CDR3: CAISVSAGDHEQYF